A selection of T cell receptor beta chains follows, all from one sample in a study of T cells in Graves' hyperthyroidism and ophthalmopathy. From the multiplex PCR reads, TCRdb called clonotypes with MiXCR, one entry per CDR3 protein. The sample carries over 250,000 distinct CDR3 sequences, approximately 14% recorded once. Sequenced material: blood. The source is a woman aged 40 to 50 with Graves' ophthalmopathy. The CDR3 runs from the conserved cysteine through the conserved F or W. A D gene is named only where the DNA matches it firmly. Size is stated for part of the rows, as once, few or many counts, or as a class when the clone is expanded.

cdr3_nt: TGCAGCGTTGGGAAGACAGGGTCCTATGGCTACACCTTC
cdr3_aa: CSVGKTGSYGYTF
d_call: TRBD1
clone_size: few
cdr3_length: 13
j_call: TRBJ1-2
v_call: TRBV29-1

cdr3_nt: TGTGCCAGCACCTCAGGGGAAGAGCAGCCCCAGCATTTT
cdr3_aa: CASTSGEEQPQHF
d_call: -
clone_size: -
cdr3_length: 13
j_call: TRBJ1-5
v_call: TRBV19

cdr3_nt: TGTGCCAGCAGCTTAACAGGGGGACACCACTACGAGCAGCACTTC
cdr3_aa: CASSLTGGHHYEQHF
d_call: TRBD1
clone_size: -
cdr3_length: 15
j_call: TRBJ2-7
v_call: TRBV7-2

cdr3_nt: TGTGCCAGCAGCTTCCCCGACAGGGGACAAGAGACCCAGTACTTC
cdr3_aa: CASSFPDRGQETQYF
d_call: TRBD1
clone_size: few
cdr3_length: 15
j_call: TRBJ2-5
v_call: TRBV5-4

cdr3_nt: TGCGCCAGCAGTGATACGGGACTAGCGGGAGGGGATACGCAGTATTTT
cdr3_aa: CASSDTGLAGGDTQYF
d_call: TRBD2
clone_size: -
cdr3_length: 16
j_call: TRBJ2-3
v_call: TRBV10-2

cdr3_nt: TGTGCCACCAGTGAGGGAGATGGCTACACCTTC
cdr3_aa: CATSEGDGYTF
d_call: -
clone_size: many
cdr3_length: 11
j_call: TRBJ1-2
v_call: TRBV24-1

cdr3_nt: TGCAGTGCCCGAGGCGGACAGACCTACGAGCAGTACTTC
cdr3_aa: CSARGGQTYEQYF
d_call: -
clone_size: -
cdr3_length: 13
j_call: TRBJ2-7
v_call: TRBV20-1

cdr3_nt: TGTGCCAGTAGTCGCAGGGCTAACTATGGCTACACCTTC
cdr3_aa: CASSRRANYGYTF
d_call: -
clone_size: many
cdr3_length: 13
j_call: TRBJ1-2
v_call: TRBV19

cdr3_nt: TGTGCCAGCAGCTTAAGCCACAGGGGGTGGAGGGAAATGAACACTGAAGCTTTCTTT
cdr3_aa: CASSLSHRGWREMNTEAFF
d_call: TRBD1
clone_size: -
cdr3_length: 19
j_call: TRBJ1-1
v_call: TRBV7-3

cdr3_nt: TGTGCCACCGCGTTCGAACAGGGGGAGCGTCCCGAGCAGTACTTC
cdr3_aa: CATAFEQGERPEQYF
d_call: TRBD1
clone_size: many
cdr3_length: 15
j_call: TRBJ2-7
v_call: TRBV28

cdr3_nt: TGTGCCTGGACCCGCTCCTTCGGCATATATTTT
cdr3_aa: CAWTRSFGIYF
d_call: -
clone_size: -
cdr3_length: 11
j_call: TRBJ1-3
v_call: TRBV30

cdr3_nt: TGCGCCAGCAAGCTAGGGACCACAGATACGCAGTATTTT
cdr3_aa: CASKLGTTDTQYF
d_call: -
clone_size: many
cdr3_length: 13
j_call: TRBJ2-3
v_call: TRBV10-2

cdr3_nt: TGTGCCACTGAGGACAGCAGGAGGACAGATACGCAGTATTTT
cdr3_aa: CATEDSRRTDTQYF
d_call: -
clone_size: many
cdr3_length: 14
j_call: TRBJ2-3
v_call: TRBV24-1

cdr3_nt: TGTGCCAGCAGTCTGCTTGATAACAGGGATCAGCCCCAGCATTTT
cdr3_aa: CASSLLDNRDQPQHF
d_call: -
clone_size: many
cdr3_length: 15
j_call: TRBJ1-5
v_call: TRBV7-6

cdr3_nt: TGTGCCAGCAGCCCGGGACTAGCGGGAGGGCATGCCGGGGAGCTGTTTTTT
cdr3_aa: CASSPGLAGGHAGELFF
d_call: TRBD2
clone_size: few
cdr3_length: 17
j_call: TRBJ2-2
v_call: TRBV3-1

cdr3_nt: TGTGCCAGCAGCTCCGTCTACGAGCAGTACTTC
cdr3_aa: CASSSVYEQYF
d_call: -
clone_size: many
cdr3_length: 11
j_call: TRBJ2-7
v_call: TRBV11-2

cdr3_nt: TGTGCCAGCAGCTTATACGACAGGGGGCTTTCACCCCTCCACTTT
cdr3_aa: CASSLYDRGLSPLHF
d_call: TRBD1
clone_size: -
cdr3_length: 15
j_call: TRBJ1-6
v_call: TRBV5-6

cdr3_nt: TGTGCCAGCAGGAGAGACACGAACACCGGGGAGCTGTTTTTT
cdr3_aa: CASRRDTNTGELFF
d_call: -
clone_size: -
cdr3_length: 14
j_call: TRBJ2-2
v_call: TRBV2

cdr3_nt: TGCAGTGCAGGCAGCCCTTTGGAGGAAAACACCGGGGAGCTGTTTTTT
cdr3_aa: CSAGSPLEENTGELFF
d_call: -
clone_size: many
cdr3_length: 16
j_call: TRBJ2-2
v_call: TRBV20-1

cdr3_nt: TGTGCCAGCAGCTTAGCCGGACTGGGGGTTGGTAATACGCAGTATTTT
cdr3_aa: CASSLAGLGVGNTQYF
d_call: -
clone_size: many
cdr3_length: 16
j_call: TRBJ2-3
v_call: TRBV7-2

cdr3_nt: TGCGCCAGCAGCCCAAACAGGGCGGACACTGAAGCTTTCTTT
cdr3_aa: CASSPNRADTEAFF
d_call: -
clone_size: many
cdr3_length: 14
j_call: TRBJ1-1
v_call: TRBV5-1

cdr3_nt: TGTGCCAGCAGTTTAAAACGCGGGGAGCAGTTCTTC
cdr3_aa: CASSLKRGEQFF
d_call: -
clone_size: many
cdr3_length: 12
j_call: TRBJ2-1
v_call: TRBV12-3/TRBV12-4

cdr3_nt: TGTGCCAGCAGCCGGATCGCGGGGACTGGGGGCACCAGGGAGATGTTTTTT
cdr3_aa: CASSRIAGTGGTREMFF
d_call: -
clone_size: -
cdr3_length: 17
j_call: TRBJ2-2
v_call: TRBV7-2

cdr3_nt: TGCAGTGCTAGACATCGGGGGCCCAGCTCCTACAATGAGCAGTTCTTC
cdr3_aa: CSARHRGPSSYNEQFF
d_call: -
clone_size: few
cdr3_length: 16
j_call: TRBJ2-1
v_call: TRBV20-1

cdr3_nt: TGCAGTGCTACTGGGACAGGGAGAGCTTTCTTT
cdr3_aa: CSATGTGRAFF
d_call: TRBD1
clone_size: many
cdr3_length: 11
j_call: TRBJ1-1
v_call: TRBV20-1

cdr3_nt: TGTGCCAGCACCTCCGGGACTAGCGTAACAACGGAGCAGTTCTTC
cdr3_aa: CASTSGTSVTTEQFF
d_call: TRBD2
clone_size: many
cdr3_length: 15
j_call: TRBJ2-1
v_call: TRBV6-1

cdr3_nt: TGTGCCAGCAGCTTTTGGGGTCAGGGGGGAATGAACACTGAAGCTTTCTTT
cdr3_aa: CASSFWGQGGMNTEAFF
d_call: TRBD1
clone_size: many
cdr3_length: 17
j_call: TRBJ1-1
v_call: TRBV11-3

cdr3_nt: TGTGCCAGCAGGACGGGGACTAATGAAAAACTGTTTTTT
cdr3_aa: CASRTGTNEKLFF
d_call: -
clone_size: many
cdr3_length: 13
j_call: TRBJ1-4
v_call: TRBV12-3/TRBV12-4

cdr3_nt: TGTGCCAGCGGACAGGGGTCCTACGAGCAGTACTTC
cdr3_aa: CASGQGSYEQYF
d_call: TRBD1
clone_size: -
cdr3_length: 12
j_call: TRBJ2-7
v_call: TRBV28

cdr3_nt: TGTGCCGGGGGGGCAGGGGTGGGTCAGCCCCAGCATTTT
cdr3_aa: CAGGAGVGQPQHF
d_call: -
clone_size: -
cdr3_length: 13
j_call: TRBJ1-5
v_call: TRBV30

cdr3_nt: TGTGCCAGCAGCCAAGAACCTAGCGGACCCTCCTACAATGAGCAGTTCTTC
cdr3_aa: CASSQEPSGPSYNEQFF
d_call: TRBD2
clone_size: -
cdr3_length: 17
j_call: TRBJ2-1
v_call: TRBV7-2

cdr3_nt: TGTGCCAGCAGGCTCCTTGGGGCGGGGGGGGCAAACACTGAAGCTTTCTTT
cdr3_aa: CASRLLGAGGANTEAFF
d_call: -
clone_size: many
cdr3_length: 17
j_call: TRBJ1-1
v_call: TRBV6-1

cdr3_nt: TGCAGTGCTAGAGTAAGAAGAGGGGTGACGGACACTGAAGCTTTCTTT
cdr3_aa: CSARVRRGVTDTEAFF
d_call: -
clone_size: few
cdr3_length: 16
j_call: TRBJ1-1
v_call: TRBV20-1

cdr3_nt: TGTGCCAGCAGCCTGGGGGGGCAGGGGCAGGCTTTCTTT
cdr3_aa: CASSLGGQGQAFF
d_call: -
clone_size: many
cdr3_length: 13
j_call: TRBJ1-1
v_call: TRBV28

cdr3_nt: TGTGCCAGCAGTACACCAACCTACAATAAGCAGTTCTTC
cdr3_aa: CASSTPTYNKQFF
d_call: -
clone_size: few
cdr3_length: 13
j_call: TRBJ2-1
v_call: TRBV28

cdr3_nt: TGTGCCAGCAGCAAAGAGGGACAGCTGGAGACCCAGTACTTC
cdr3_aa: CASSKEGQLETQYF
d_call: TRBD1
clone_size: -
cdr3_length: 14
j_call: TRBJ2-5
v_call: TRBV7-9

cdr3_nt: TGCAGTGCAACCGGACTAGCGGGGACCTACGAGCAGTACTTC
cdr3_aa: CSATGLAGTYEQYF
d_call: TRBD2
clone_size: -
cdr3_length: 14
j_call: TRBJ2-7
v_call: TRBV20-1